The 21 T cell receptor beta chains reported below all come from one sample, sequenced in a study of beta chain features in type 1 diabetes. Study-level results: Significant though moderate, a shortening of TCRB CDR3s appeared in all four CD4+ subsets of Type 1 diabetes patients.

Every isolated RNA sample was fully reverse transcribed, so sequencing captured expressed TCRB transcripts. Clones were read by immunoSEQ multiplex PCR, and TCRdb kept only the in-frame ones, dropping some. The data show 160,000 or so clones, 7% to 9.5% seen once. What these receptors recognize is not known. The sample taken for sequencing was central memory CD4+ T cells from blood. The receptor set was obtained from a woman between 25 and 40 years old with type 1 diabetes.

This clone was counted between two and nine times. This chain connects TRBV7-9 to TRBJ1-4; 8 bases match TRBD1. Germline V gives CDR1 SEHNR, CDR2 FQNEAQ (reference sequence). The CDR3 sequence is 15 residues long. J gave up 6 bases and V 5 bases, and 8 bases lay outside the gene matches. The CDR3 DNA reads as TGTGCCAGCAGCCGGAAACAGGGGGAAGATGAAAAACTGTTTTTT. Amino acids: CASSRKQGEDEKLFF.

This clone was observed a few times. The chain combines TRBV6-1 with TRBJ2-5; 7 bases align to TRBD1. The DNA end is a closer match to TRBJ2-7, so the J assignment may be wrong. The V gene's germline CDR1 is MNHNS and CDR2 SASEGT. The length of the CDR3 is 13 residues. Here the CDR3 DNA reads TGTGCCAGCAGTGAGAACAGGGGTGACGAGCAGTACTTC. This gives the protein CASSENRGDEQYF.

This chain uses TRBV19 with TRBJ1-1; D gene uncertain. Germline V CDR1 and CDR2: LNHDA, SQIVND (reference sequence). There are 13 residues in the CDR3. The V gene lost 8 bases and the J gene lost 4 bases, with 14 bases spanning the gap. CDR3 protein: CASGVPPGTEAFF. The CDR3 DNA reads TGTGCCAGTGGTGTCCCGCCGGGCACTGAAGCTTTCTTT.

The chain carries TRBV29-1 and TRBJ2-2, with 8 bases fitting TRBD1. The germline V gene encodes CDR1 SQVTM and CDR2 ANQGSEA. The CDR3 consists of 14 residues. The V and J ends lost 7 bases and 2 bases, in that order; junction bases with no gene match: 6. The CDR3 spells CSARTGLNTGELFF. As DNA, the CDR3 is TGCAGCGCCCGGACAGGGCTAAACACCGGGGAGCTGTTTTTT.

Points on this clone: One end of the junction fails to match germline, which may point to a read error. This chain links TRBV7-3 with TRBJ1-5; no clear D. The germline CDR1 and CDR2 sequences are SGHTA and FQGTGA. The CDR3 runs 15 residues. The CDR3 nucleotides read TGCGCCAGCAGCCAAGTGCGGAATAGCAATCAGCCCCAGCATTTT. Protein sequence: CASSQVRNSNQPQHF.

The V call is TRBV28, the J call TRBJ2-3; a weak D match, TRBD1 (5 bases). The CDR3 runs 15 residues. V shed 2 bases and J shed 0 bases, with 9 bases lying between them. Germline V lookup: CDR1 MDHEN, CDR2 SYDVKM. The CDR3 spells CASSLRQGSTDTQYF. The CDR3 DNA is TGTGCCAGCAGTTTACGGCAGGGTAGCACAGATACGCAGTATTTT.

The V and J genes are TRBV7-9 and TRBJ2-1, with TRBD2 matching 9 bases. Germline loops: CDR1 SEHNR, CDR2 FQNEAQ (reference sequence). Trimming cost V 6 bases and J 3 bases; bases outside gene matches: 9. This CDR3 comprises 16 residues. The CDR3: CASRAPAGGSYNEQFF. The DNA of the CDR3 is TGTGCCAGCAGAGCTCCAGCGGGAGGAAGCTACAATGAGCAGTTCTTC.

The J gene is TRBJ2-5, the V gene TRBV15, with TRBD1 identical over 9 bases. Germline CDR1 and CDR2: LNHNV and YYDKDF (reference sequence). The CDR3 runs to 15 residues. V trimming: 1 base; J trimming: 4 bases; junction bases outside the gene matches: 4. CDR3 bases: TGTGCCACCAGCAGAGGGGACAGGGTGAGAGAGACCCAGTACTTC. Translation: CATSRGDRVRETQYF.

This clone occurred many times. The genes are TRBV29-1 and TRBJ2-1; 16 positions match TRBD2. Per germline, CDR1 SQVTM and CDR2 ANQGSEA. V lost 2 bases, J lost 7 bases, and 11 bases stayed unmatched. This CDR3 comprises 18 residues. The CDR3 is CSVELPGLAGGPLNEQFF. CDR3 sequence (DNA): TGCAGCGTTGAATTACCGGGACTAGCGGGAGGGCCGTTGAATGAGCAGTTCTTC.

Only a few counts were recorded for this clone. The genes are TRBV10-3 and TRBJ2-5; 9 bases fit TRBD2. V lost 3 bases, J lost 5 bases, and 7 bases stayed unmatched. There are 15 residues in the CDR3. Per the germline V gene, CDR1 is ENHRY and CDR2 is SYGVKD. The CDR3 loop reads CAISDGGRAMETQYF. The CDR3 DNA is TGTGCCATCAGTGACGGCGGGAGGGCCATGGAGACCCAGTACTTC.

This chain uses TRBV7-2 with TRBJ2-1; no definite D call. CDR3 length: 15 amino acids. The V end was cut by 2 bases, the J end by 0 bases, with 8 bases between. Germline CDR1 reads SGHTA; CDR2 reads FQGNSA. The CDR3 bases are TGTGCCAGCAGCTTAAATCCTTACTCCTACAATGAGCAGTTCTTC. Protein: CASSLNPYSYNEQFF. Full variable domain (outside the CDR3, taken from reference TRBV7-2 and TRBJ2-1): GAGVSQSPSNKVTEKGKDVELRCDPISGHTALYWYRQSLGQGLEFLIYFQGNSAPDKSGLPSDRFSAERTGGSVSTLTIQRTQQEDSAVYLCASSLNPYSYNEQFFGPGTRLTVL.

The chain is built from TRBV7-9 and TRBJ2-3; the D gene is possibly TRBD1 (6 bases). Trimming took 1 base from V and 4 from J, leaving 9 bases between them. From germline, CDR1 is SEHNR and CDR2 FQNEAQ (reference sequence). CDR3 length equals 14 residues. As DNA, the CDR3 is TGTGCCAGCAGCTTAGGAGGGGGAGCAGATACGCAGTATTTT. Protein sequence: CASSLGGGADTQYF. Filled out from reference TRBV7-9 and TRBJ2-3, the complete variable domain reads DTGVSQNPRHKITKRGQNVTFRCDPISEHNRLYWYRQTLGQGPEFLTYFQNEAQLEKSRLLSDRFSAERPKGSFSTLEIQRTEQGDSAMYLCASSLGGGADTQYFGPGTRLTVL.

This clone was counted a few times. The chain's CDR3 is CASSLVQADEQYF. CDR3 in DNA: TGTGCCAGCAGCTTAGTGCAAGCCGACGAGCAGTACTTC. V usage is TRBV7-9 and J usage is TRBJ2-7; D is undetermined. The V gene lost 1 base and the J gene lost 5 bases, with 9 bases spanning the gap. Germline-derived CDR1 and CDR2 are SEHNR and FQNEAQ (reference sequence). The length of the CDR3 is 13 residues.

This clone has a handful of counts. The rearrangement links TRBV16 to TRBJ2-2, with D perhaps matching TRBD1 (6 bases). This CDR3 is built from 16 residues. CDR1 is KGHSY, CDR2 FQNENV, per germline. V dropped 0 bases and J dropped 5 bases, with 13 bases sitting between them. Written as DNA, the CDR3 is TGTGCCAGCAGCCAATCAGCAGGGGATGGGACCGGGGAGCTGTTTTTT. It specifies CASSQSAGDGTGELFF.

This clone turned up a few times. The V and J genes are TRBV6-1 and TRBJ2-3; 7 bases match TRBD2. Germline V gene sequence: CDR1 MNHNS, CDR2 SASEGT. V lost 7 bases and J lost 0; bases outside the gene matches: 4. This CDR3 is built from 14 residues. This chain's CDR3 is CASKGGGSTDTQYF. The DNA for the CDR3 is TGTGCCAGCAAGGGCGGGGGAAGCACAGATACGCAGTATTTT.

The chain uses TRBV7-9 and TRBJ1-1; the D gene is possibly TRBD1 (5 bases). This CDR3 has 15 residues. Per germline, CDR1 SEHNR and CDR2 FQNEAQ (reference sequence). V was shortened by 5 bases and J by 3 bases, with 16 bases between the two germline ends. CDR3 protein: CASSPVVGVYTEAFF. CDR3 bases: TGTGCCAGCAGCCCCGTGGTAGGGGTTTACACTGAAGCTTTCTTT.

This clone was observed a few times. The chain is built from TRBV5-6 and TRBJ1-2; the D gene is possibly TRBD1 (5 bases). This CDR3 comprises 11 residues. Trimming took off 5 bases at V and 8 bases at J, with 10 bases between the two ends. CDR1 and CDR2 from the germline V gene are SGHDT and YYEEEE. For the CDR3, the DNA is TGTGCCAGCAGTTACAGGCGCGGCTACACCTTC. Its protein product is CASSYRRGYTF.

This chain joins TRBV28 and TRBJ2-2; the D gene is possibly TRBD2 (6 bases). Trimming took off 1 base at V and 1 base at J, with 10 bases between the two ends. Germline V gene data show CDR1 as MDHEN and CDR2 as SYDVKM. This CDR3 region has 16 residues. In nucleotides, the CDR3 is TGTGCCAGCAGTTTATTCCGGGGAGGGAACACCGGGGAGCTGTTTTTT. It is translated as CASSLFRGGNTGELFF. The complete variable domain, with remaining parts taken from reference TRBV28 and TRBJ2-2, reads DVKVTQSSRYLVKRTGEKVFLECVQDMDHENMFWYRQDPGLGLRLIYFSYDVKMKEKGDIPEGYSVSREKKERFSLILESASTNQTSMYLCASSLFRGGNTGELFFGEGSRLTVL.

The chain has TRBV5-1 and TRBJ2-7, with D unclear. The CDR3 sequence is 14 residues long. Trimming took off 5 bases at V and 3 bases at J, with 15 bases between the two ends. Germline V CDR1 and CDR2: SGHRS, YFSETQ. DNA for the CDR3: TGCGCCAGCAGAGGCGGATCCCCCAGCTACGAGCAGTACTTC. Residues: CASRGGSPSYEQYF.

This sequence joins TRBV11-2 and TRBJ2-5; the match to TRBD1 covers 11 bases. Trimming at V came to 5 bases and at J to 5 bases, leaving 4 bases not matched to a gene. The CDR3 is 14 amino acids. The germline CDR1 and CDR2 sequences are SGHAT and FQNNGV. In DNA, the CDR3 is TGTGCCAGCAGCAGGGACAGGGGGGACGAGACCCAGTACTTC. Its translation is CASSRDRGDETQYF.

V usage is TRBV7-2 and J usage is TRBJ1-5; maybe TRBD1 (6 bases). Trimming took 1 base from V and 5 from J, leaving 12 bases between them. This CDR3 contains 15 residues. Germline V gives CDR1 SGHTA, CDR2 FQGNSA. The CDR3 spells CASSLVGTRDQPQHF. The CDR3 nucleotides are TGTGCCAGCAGCTTAGTAGGGACACGGGATCAGCCCCAGCATTTT.